This T cell receptor (beta chain) was identified in a study of blood T cell repertoires in COVID-19. About the study: PBMCs, B-cell-depleted T cells, or T cells were the source of the cDNA or gDNA that made up the material.

The CDR3 consists of 14 residues. Trimming pared 6 bases from V and 0 bases from J, leaving 6 bases between. Germline CDR1 reads SNHLY; CDR2 reads FYNNEI. The method was immunoSEQ multiplex PCR; TCRdb's version includes in-frame clones alone and lacks a portion of them. Of roughly 130,000 clones in the sample, approximately 80% were seen once. The TCR originated in a woman aged 60-70 years with acute or convalescent COVID-19. The rearrangement joins TRBV2 to TRBJ2-6; D is undetermined. Sequencing was performed on peripheral blood. This chain's CDR3 is CASRLNSGANVLTF. As DNA, the CDR3 is TGTGCCAGCAGACTCAACTCTGGGGCCAACGTCCTGACTTTC.